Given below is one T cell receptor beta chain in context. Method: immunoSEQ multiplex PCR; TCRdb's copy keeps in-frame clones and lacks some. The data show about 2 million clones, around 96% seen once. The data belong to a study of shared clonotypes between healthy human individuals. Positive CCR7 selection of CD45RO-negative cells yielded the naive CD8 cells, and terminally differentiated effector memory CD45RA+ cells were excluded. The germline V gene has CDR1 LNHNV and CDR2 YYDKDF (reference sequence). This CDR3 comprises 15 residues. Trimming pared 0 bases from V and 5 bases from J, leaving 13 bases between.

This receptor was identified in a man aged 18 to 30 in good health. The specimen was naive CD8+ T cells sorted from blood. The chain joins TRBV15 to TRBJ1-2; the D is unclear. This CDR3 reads CATSRDSIDGYGYTF. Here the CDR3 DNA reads TGTGCCACCAGCAGAGATTCAATAGATGGATATGGCTACACCTTC.